The 9 T cell receptor beta chains below all came from one sample that was sequenced in a study of T cells of healthy individuals. TCRdb redid the calling of the 5' RACE reads with MiXCR, one entry per CDR3 protein. The sample has around 98,000 distinct CDR3 sequences; about 16% are singletons. These receptors all come from a human donor in good health.

V and J are TRBV5-1 and TRBJ2-2; D gene uncertain. The CDR3 loop spans 16 amino acids. V was pared by 5 bases and J by 0 bases, with 14 bases between. The germline gives CDR1 SGHRS, CDR2 YFSETQ. The CDR3 sequence: CASRRKNRANTGELFF. The CDR3 DNA is TGCGCCAGCAGGAGGAAAAACCGGGCGAACACCGGGGAGCTGTTTTTT.

The CDR3 nucleotides read TGCAGCGTGGCGCAGGTGAGGGCAGGTGAAGCTTTCTTT. Protein product: CSVAQVRAGEAFF. The genes are TRBV29-1 and TRBJ1-1; D remains ambiguous. Per germline, CDR1 SQVTM and CDR2 ANQGSEA. This CDR3 is 13 amino acids long. Between the trimmed V and J ends, which lost 6 bases and 7 bases, there was a span of 18 bases.

This clonotype was counted only a few times. The chain carries TRBV6-4 and TRBJ2-2; a weak D match, TRBD2 (5 bases). Germline V CDR1 and CDR2: MRHNA, SNTAGT. V lost 3 bases, J lost 4 bases, and 6 bases lay in between. The CDR3 runs 13 residues. This chain's CDR3 is CASSERATGELFF. For the CDR3, the DNA is TGTGCCAGCAGTGAGCGGGCCACCGGGGAGCTGTTTTTT.

There are a few counts of this clonotype. CDR3 in DNA: TGTGCCAGCAGGCTGTCCGGGGCAACCAATCAGCCCCAGCATTTT. It translates to CASRLSGATNQPQHF. The chain links TRBV28 to TRBJ1-5, with D maybe TRBD1 (5 bases). V was trimmed by 6 bases and J by 3 bases, leaving 15 bases between them. Germline loops: CDR1 MDHEN, CDR2 SYDVKM. The CDR3 is 15 residues long.

This clonotype was picked up a small number of times. V is TRBV20-1 and J is TRBJ2-1, with TRBD2 identical over 10 bases. Germline V gene lookup returns CDR1 DFQATT and CDR2 SNEGSKA (reference sequence). Unmatched junction bases numbered 4, after V lost 0 bases and J lost 5 bases. The CDR3 is made up of 15 amino acids. The CDR3: CSARDWTSGNNEQFF. As DNA, the CDR3 is TGCAGTGCTAGAGATTGGACTAGCGGAAACAATGAGCAGTTCTTC.

This clonotype was seen many times. The gene calls are TRBV5-4 and TRBJ2-2, with TRBD2 identical over 12 bases. CDR3 length equals 16 residues. Looked up from germline, CDR1 is SGHNT and CDR2 is YYREEE (reference sequence). V gave up 5 bases and J gave up 7 bases; unmatched junction bases: 9. CDR3 nucleotide sequence: TGTGCCAGCAGGGATAGACTAGCGGGAGACGGCGGGGAGCTGTTTTTT. The encoded protein is CASRDRLAGDGGELFF.

In this sample, this clonotype turned up many times. The chain is built from TRBV5-6 and TRBJ2-3; possibly TRBD2 for D (6 bases). Trimming removed 3 bases at V and 9 bases at J, with 17 bases between. This CDR3 has 14 residues. Germline lookup yields CDR1 SGHDT and CDR2 YYEEEE. The CDR3 is CASSSMTRGGTQYF. In DNA form, the CDR3 reads TGTGCCAGCAGCTCGATGACCCGGGGAGGCACGCAGTATTTT.

Concerning this clonotype: This may come from a read error, since a much larger clone is one base off. CDR3 DNA: TGTGCCAGCAGCTCGGACAGTGGCGCTTCCAAAAACATTCAGTACTTC. As protein: CASSSDSGASKNIQYF. J is TRBJ2-4 and V is TRBV11-1; TRBD1 is a possible D gene (6 bases). Germline CDR1 reads SGHAT; CDR2 reads FQDESV (reference sequence). This CDR3 comprises 16 residues. V was shortened by 4 bases and J by 2 bases, with 15 bases between the two germline ends.

This clonotype was picked up many times. The chain employs TRBV4-3 and TRBJ2-3; TRBD1 or TRBD2 may be the D gene (6 bases each). Germline assignment: CDR1 LGHNA and CDR2 YSLEER. This CDR3 region has 17 residues. V shed 6 bases and J shed 4 bases, with 23 bases lying between them. Here the CDR3 DNA reads TGCGCCAGCAGTCACTTGGGACTCCAAGAGGGGGCAGATACGCAGTATTTT. It translates to CASSHLGLQEGADTQYF.